In its sample, the clone carrying this TCR beta chain was seen once. In the authors' methods: How many nucleated cells were present was estimated from reference gene primer amplification. The data were produced by immunoSEQ multiplex PCR, yet TCRdb's version contains in-frame clones alone and is incomplete. The V and J calls and clone size were taken over from that table, and D and trimming were inferred from the DNA. The sample lists about 260,000 clones, approximately 89% seen once, with 1.2% in the top ten. This specimen comes from a study of blood T cell repertoires in COVID-19. About the study: Italy, Spain and the United States were the sources of the convalescent and acute COVID-19 samples.

Losses at the gene ends were 6 bases for V and 6 bases for J; bases not matched to a gene: 2. CDR3 size: 12 residues. Germline V lookup: CDR1 MNHEY, CDR2 SVGAGI. Participant age was about 18 to 100 years, and participants resided in roughly 25 US areas. The chain is built from TRBV6-5 and TRBJ1-2; 9 bases are shared with TRBD1. The sequencing sample was made of PBMCs or T cells enriched from blood (not recorded which). This receptor was obtained from a woman between 35 and 50 years old with acute COVID-19. In DNA, the CDR3 is TGTGCCAGCAGAGGGACAGGGAATGGCTACACCTTC. It translates to CASRGTGNGYTF.